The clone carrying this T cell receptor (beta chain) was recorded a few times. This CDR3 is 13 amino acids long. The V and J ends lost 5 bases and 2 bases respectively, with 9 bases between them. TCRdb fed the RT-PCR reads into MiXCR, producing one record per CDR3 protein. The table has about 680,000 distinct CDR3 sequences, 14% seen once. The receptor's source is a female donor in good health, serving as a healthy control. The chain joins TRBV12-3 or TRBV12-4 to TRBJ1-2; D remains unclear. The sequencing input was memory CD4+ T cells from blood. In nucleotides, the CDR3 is TGTGCCAGCAGTCCCCAGAGGAACTATGGCTACACCTTC. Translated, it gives CASSPQRNYGYTF.